This passage covers 4 T cell receptor beta chains from one sample sequenced in a study of cytomegalovirus exposure and HLA in healthy donors (dated by TCRdb to about 2017). The method behind the library was the immunoSEQ multiplex PCR assay. In TCRdb, the immuneACCESS table is reduced to in-frame sequences with V and J assigned. These tables do not hold every clone; where another copy was compared, an unresolved V gene accounts for under half, and the others remain unexplained. The sample data list 150,000 to 160,000 clones, and 75% to 90% of these were observed just once. The ten largest clonotypes hold around 24% of the sample. The sample consisted of PBMCs. The receptors derive from a man between 18 and 35 years old in good health and CMV-seropositive.

This sequence joins TRBV19 and TRBJ1-5, with TRBD1 matching 8 bases. The CDR3 loop spans 15 amino acids. CDR1 is LNHDA, CDR2 SQIVND, per germline (reference sequence). With V trimmed by 3 bases and J by 3 bases, 4 bases remained unmatched. The CDR3 spells CASSIGQGNNQPQHF. In DNA form, the CDR3 reads TGTGCCAGTAGTATTGGACAGGGAAACAATCAGCCCCAGCATTTT. The full variable domain, its missing parts supplied by reference TRBV19 and TRBJ1-5, is DGGITQSPKYLFRKEGQNVTLSCEQNLNHDAMYWYRQDPGQGLRLIYYSQIVNDFQKGDIAEGYSVSREKKESFPLTVTSAQKNPTAFYLCASSIGQGNNQPQHFGDGTRLSIL.

This clone was found a few times. V and J are TRBV7-2 and TRBJ2-7; maybe TRBD1 (6 bases). Trimming pared 5 bases from V and 4 bases from J, leaving 21 bases between. Looked up from germline, CDR1 is SGHTA and CDR2 is FQGNSA. CDR3 length: 16 residues. The CDR3 loop reads CASSPAVGATTYEQYF. CDR3 nucleotide sequence: TGTGCCAGCAGCCCTGCGGTGGGGGCCACCACGTACGAGCAGTACTTC.

In DNA form, the CDR3 reads TGTGCCAGCAGGACAGGGGAAGAGACCCAGTACTTC. Translating it yields CASRTGEETQYF. V gene TRBV28 combines with J gene TRBJ2-5; 8 bases map to TRBD1. Trimming at V came to 6 bases and at J to 3 bases, leaving 0 bases not matched to a gene. CDR3 length: 12 residues. The germline gives CDR1 MDHEN, CDR2 SYDVKM.

A note on this clone: This sample also contains other DNA sequences that code for the same CDR3. The chain joins TRBV6-5 to TRBJ2-1; perhaps TRBD1 as D (7 bases). This CDR3 is built from 15 residues. V was cut by 2 bases and J by 4 bases, with 12 bases left in between. Germline CDR1 is MNHEY and CDR2 is SVGAGI. The CDR3 here is CASSYARGAYNEQFF. The CDR3 nucleotides are TGTGCCAGCAGTTACGCCAGGGGGGCGTACAATGAGCAGTTCTTC.